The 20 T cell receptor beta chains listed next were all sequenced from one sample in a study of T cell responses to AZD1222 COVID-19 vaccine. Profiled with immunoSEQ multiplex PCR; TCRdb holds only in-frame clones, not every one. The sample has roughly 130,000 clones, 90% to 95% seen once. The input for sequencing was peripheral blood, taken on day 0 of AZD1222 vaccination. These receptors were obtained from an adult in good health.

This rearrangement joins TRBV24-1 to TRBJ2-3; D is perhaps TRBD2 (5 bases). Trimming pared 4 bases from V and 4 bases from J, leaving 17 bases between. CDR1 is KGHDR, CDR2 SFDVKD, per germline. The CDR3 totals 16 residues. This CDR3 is CATSDPAGNRPDTQYF. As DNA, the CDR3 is TGTGCCACCAGTGACCCCGCGGGTAACCGGCCAGATACGCAGTATTTT.

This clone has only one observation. Here the CDR3 reads CATTDRAGGYEQYF. Here the CDR3 DNA reads TGTGCCACCACAGACAGGGCCGGCGGCTACGAGCAGTACTTC. The genes are TRBV2 and TRBJ2-7; 7 nucleotides match TRBD1. Germline CDR1 SNHLY, CDR2 FYNNEI. Trimming cost V 10 bases and J 3 bases; bases outside gene matches: 12. The CDR3 extends over 14 amino acids.

The CDR3 nucleotides read TGCGCCAGCAGCTTGGATGGATACGGCCGTGGCTACACCTTC. This sequence encodes CASSLDGYGRGYTF. The chain uses TRBV5-1 and TRBJ1-2, with D unclear. Germline V CDR1 and CDR2: SGHRS, YFSETQ. V was cut by 0 bases and J by 7 bases, with 13 bases left in between. The CDR3 consists of 14 residues.

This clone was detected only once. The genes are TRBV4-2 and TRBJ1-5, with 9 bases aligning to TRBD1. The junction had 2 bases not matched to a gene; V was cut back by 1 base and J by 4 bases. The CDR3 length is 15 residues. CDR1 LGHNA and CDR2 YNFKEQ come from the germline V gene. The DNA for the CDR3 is TGTGCCAGCAGCCAAGGGACAGGGGAGAATCAGCCCCAGCATTTT. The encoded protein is CASSQGTGENQPQHF.

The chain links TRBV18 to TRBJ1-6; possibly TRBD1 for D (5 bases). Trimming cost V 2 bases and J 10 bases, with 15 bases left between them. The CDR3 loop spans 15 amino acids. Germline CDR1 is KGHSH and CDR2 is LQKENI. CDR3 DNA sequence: TGTGCCAGCTCACCAGCAGGGCCATTTGAGTCACCCCTCCACTTT. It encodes CASSPAGPFESPLHF. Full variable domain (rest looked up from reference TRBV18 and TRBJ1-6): NAGVMQNPRHLVRRRGQEARLRCSPMKGHSHVYWYRQLPEEGLKFMVYLQKENIIDESGMPKERFSAEFPKEGPSILRIQQVVRGDSAAYFCASSPAGPFESPLHFGNGTRLTVT.

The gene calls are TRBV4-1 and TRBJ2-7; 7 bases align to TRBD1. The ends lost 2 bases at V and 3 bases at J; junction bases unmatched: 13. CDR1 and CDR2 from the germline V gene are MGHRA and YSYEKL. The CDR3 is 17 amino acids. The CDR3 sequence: CASSQFHGQDLYYEQYF. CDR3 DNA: TGCGCCAGCAGCCAATTCCACGGACAGGACTTATACTACGAGCAGTACTTC.

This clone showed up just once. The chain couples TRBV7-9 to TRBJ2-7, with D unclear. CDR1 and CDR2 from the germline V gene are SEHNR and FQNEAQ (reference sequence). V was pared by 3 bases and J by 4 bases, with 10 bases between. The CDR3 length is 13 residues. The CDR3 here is CASSFSGGYEQYF. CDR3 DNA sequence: TGTGCCAGCAGCTTCTCCGGTGGATACGAGCAGTACTTC.

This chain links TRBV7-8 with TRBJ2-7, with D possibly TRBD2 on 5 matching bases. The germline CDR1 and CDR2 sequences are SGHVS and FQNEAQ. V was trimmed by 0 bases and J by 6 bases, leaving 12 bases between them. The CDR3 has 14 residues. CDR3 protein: CASSLAGLFSEQYF. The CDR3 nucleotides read TGTGCCAGCAGCTTAGCCGGACTCTTCTCCGAGCAGTACTTC.

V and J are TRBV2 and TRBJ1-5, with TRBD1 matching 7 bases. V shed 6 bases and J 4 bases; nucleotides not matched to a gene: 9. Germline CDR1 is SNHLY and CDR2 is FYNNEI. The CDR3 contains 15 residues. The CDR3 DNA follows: TGTGCCAGCAGCCCGACAGGGCGTCGGAATCAGCCCCAGCATTTT. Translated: CASSPTGRRNQPQHF. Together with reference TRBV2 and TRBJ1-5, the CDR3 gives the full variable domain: EPEVTQTPSHQVTQMGQEVILRCVPISNHLYFYWYRQILGQKVEFLVSFYNNEISEKSEIFDDQFSVERPDGSNFTLKIRSTKLEDSAMYFCASSPTGRRNQPQHFGDGTRLSIL.

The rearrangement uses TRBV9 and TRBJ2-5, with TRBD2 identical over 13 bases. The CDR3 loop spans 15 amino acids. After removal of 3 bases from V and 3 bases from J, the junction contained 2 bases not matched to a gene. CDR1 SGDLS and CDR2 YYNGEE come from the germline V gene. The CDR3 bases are TGTGCCAGCAGCGCTGGGACTAGCGGGGAAGAGACCCAGTACTTC. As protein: CASSAGTSGEETQYF.

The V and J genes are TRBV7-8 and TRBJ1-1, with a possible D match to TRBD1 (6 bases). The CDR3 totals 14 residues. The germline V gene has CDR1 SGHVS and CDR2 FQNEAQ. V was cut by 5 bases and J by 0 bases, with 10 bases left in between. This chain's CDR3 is CASSQDSMNTEAFF. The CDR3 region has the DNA TGTGCCAGCAGCCAGGACAGCATGAACACTGAAGCTTTCTTT.

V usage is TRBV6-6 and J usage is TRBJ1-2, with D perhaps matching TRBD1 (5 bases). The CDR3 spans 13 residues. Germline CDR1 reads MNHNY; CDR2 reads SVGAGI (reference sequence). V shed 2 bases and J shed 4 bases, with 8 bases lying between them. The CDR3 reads CASSYGGAYGYTF. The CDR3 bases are TGTGCCAGCAGTTACGGTGGGGCCTATGGCTACACCTTC.

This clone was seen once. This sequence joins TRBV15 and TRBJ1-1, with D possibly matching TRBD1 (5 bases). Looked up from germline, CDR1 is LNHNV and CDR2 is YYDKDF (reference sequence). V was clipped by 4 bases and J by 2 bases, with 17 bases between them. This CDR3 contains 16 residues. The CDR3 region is CATSNSGRPTNTEAFF. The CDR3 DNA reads TGTGCCACCAGCAACTCGGGGCGTCCGACTAACACTGAAGCTTTCTTT.

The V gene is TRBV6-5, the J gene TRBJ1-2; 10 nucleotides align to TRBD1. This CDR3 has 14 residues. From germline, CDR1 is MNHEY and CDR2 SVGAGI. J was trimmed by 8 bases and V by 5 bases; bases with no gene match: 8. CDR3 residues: CASSQPGQGYGYTF. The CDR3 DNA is TGTGCCAGCAGTCAACCGGGACAGGGGTACGGCTACACCTTC.

CDR3 residues: CASSLAGVWNEQFF. CDR3 DNA: TGTGCCAGCAGCCTAGCGGGAGTCTGGAATGAGCAGTTCTTC. This chain connects TRBV6-5 to TRBJ2-1, with 10 positions matching TRBD2. The CDR3 extends over 14 amino acids. Germline V gene lookup returns CDR1 MNHEY and CDR2 SVGAGI. V dropped 6 bases and J dropped 7; count of bases not matched to a gene: 6.

In DNA form, the CDR3 reads TGTGCCAGCAGGCCCGGGACAGGTGTGCCCCAGCATTTT. Residues: CASRPGTGVPQHF. The chain couples TRBV5-8 to TRBJ1-5; 8 bases line up with TRBD1. Germline-derived CDR1 and CDR2 are SGHTS and YDEGEE. J was trimmed by 9 bases and V by 5 bases; bases with no gene match: 7. The CDR3 runs 13 residues.

For the CDR3, the DNA is TGCGCCAGCAGCCAGGGCCCAGGGGGCTCCTATAATTCACCCCTCCACTTT. Its translation is CASSQGPGGSYNSPLHF. The chain is built from TRBV5-1 and TRBJ1-6, with 7 bases that match TRBD1. The V gene's germline CDR1 is SGHRS and CDR2 YFSETQ. This CDR3 has 17 amino acids. V lost 4 bases and J lost 0; bases outside the gene matches: 7.

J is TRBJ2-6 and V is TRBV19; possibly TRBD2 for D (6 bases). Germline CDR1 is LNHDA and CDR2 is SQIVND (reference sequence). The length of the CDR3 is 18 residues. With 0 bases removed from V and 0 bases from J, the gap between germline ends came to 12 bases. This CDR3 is CASSIDGRRGSGANVLTF. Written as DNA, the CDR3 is TGTGCCAGTAGTATAGATGGGCGGAGGGGCTCTGGGGCCAACGTCCTGACTTTC.

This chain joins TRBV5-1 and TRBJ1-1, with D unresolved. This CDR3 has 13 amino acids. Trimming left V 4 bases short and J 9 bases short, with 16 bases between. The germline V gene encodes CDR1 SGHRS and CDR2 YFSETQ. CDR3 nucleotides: TGCGCCAGCAGCGGAGACACGACCGCTAAAGCTTTCTTT. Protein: CASSGDTTAKAFF.

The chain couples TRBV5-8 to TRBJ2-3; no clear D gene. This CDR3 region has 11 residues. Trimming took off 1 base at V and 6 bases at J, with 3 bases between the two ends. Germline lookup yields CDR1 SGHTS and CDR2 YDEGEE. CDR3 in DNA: TGTGCCAGCAGCTTGCTGGATACGCAGTATTTT. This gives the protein CASSLLDTQYF.